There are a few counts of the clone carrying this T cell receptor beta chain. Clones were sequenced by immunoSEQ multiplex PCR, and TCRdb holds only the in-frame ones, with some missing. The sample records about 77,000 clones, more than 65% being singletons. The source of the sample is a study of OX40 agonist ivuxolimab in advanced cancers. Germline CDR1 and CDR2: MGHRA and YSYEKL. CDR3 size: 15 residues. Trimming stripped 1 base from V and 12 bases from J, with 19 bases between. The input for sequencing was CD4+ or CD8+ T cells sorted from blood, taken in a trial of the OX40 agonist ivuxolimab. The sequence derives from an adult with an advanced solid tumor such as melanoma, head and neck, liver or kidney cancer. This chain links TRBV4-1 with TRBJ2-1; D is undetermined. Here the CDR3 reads CASSQVSVVAPRQFF. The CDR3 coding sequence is TGCGCCAGCAGCCAAGTTTCTGTGGTAGCTCCGAGGCAGTTCTTC.